Below, 12 T cell receptor beta chains from the same sample are listed, as sequenced in a study of cytomegalovirus exposure and HLA in healthy donors. The PCR employed 60 Vbeta primers together with 13 Jbeta primers. Profiled with immunoSEQ multiplex PCR; TCRdb holds only in-frame clones, not every one. The table lists about 160,000 clones, over 75% of them singletons. The sequencing input was PBMCs. These receptors all come from a woman aged 50 to 60 in good health and CMV-seropositive.

V usage is TRBV6-6 and J usage is TRBJ2-7; unclear D gene. The CDR3 has 12 amino acids. Germline V CDR1 and CDR2: MNHNY, SVGAGI (reference sequence). V was clipped by 3 bases and J by 7 bases, with 10 bases between them. DNA for the CDR3: TGTGCCAGCAGTTATTTGACTCAGGAGCAGTACTTC. Protein product: CASSYLTQEQYF.

This chain links TRBV7-9 with TRBJ2-5; 7 bases map to TRBD1. CDR3 size: 17 residues. The V segment lost 4 bases and the J segment 1 base; nucleotides outside the gene matches: 12. CDR1 and CDR2 (germline): SEHNR, FQNEAQ (reference sequence). CDR3 sequence: CASSSQPGQNFQETQYF. As DNA, the CDR3 is TGTGCCAGCAGCTCTCAGCCGGGACAGAATTTCCAAGAGACCCAGTACTTC.

This chain's CDR3 is CASSLARDRGQYF. The DNA for the CDR3 is TGTGCCAGCAGCTTGGCCCGGGACAGGGGGCAGTACTTC. This chain joins TRBV5-4 and TRBJ2-7; TRBD1 agrees at 10 bases. Trimming took 0 bases from V and 9 from J; bases not matched to a gene: 3. The germline V gene has CDR1 SGHNT and CDR2 YYREEE (reference sequence). The CDR3 covers 13 residues.

This chain links TRBV4-2 with TRBJ1-2; D gene ambiguous. Trimming cost V 4 bases and J 5 bases, with 23 bases left between them. Germline assignment: CDR1 LGHNA and CDR2 YNFKEQ. This CDR3 spans 17 amino acids. The CDR3 coding sequence is TGTGCCAGCAGCCCCCAAGGAGTATCCGGGGTGGGTTATGGCTACACCTTC. It codes for CASSPQGVSGVGYGYTF.

V gene TRBV6-5 combines with J gene TRBJ2-1, with 8 nucleotides matching TRBD2. CDR1 MNHEY and CDR2 SVGAGI come from the germline V gene. V lost 10 bases, J lost 9 bases, and 14 bases stayed unmatched. The CDR3 is 14 residues long. CDR3 protein: CATTRGPREGEQFF. The DNA of the CDR3 is TGTGCCACCACCAGGGGACCCCGGGAGGGTGAGCAGTTCTTC.

J is TRBJ1-1 and V is TRBV7-9; D is possibly TRBD1 (5 bases). CDR1 SEHNR and CDR2 FQNEAQ come from the germline V gene (reference sequence). The CDR3 has 14 amino acids. V was pared by 7 bases and J by 3 bases, with 15 bases between. For the CDR3, the DNA is TGTGCCAGCACCGAACTCCAAGGGGACACTGAAGCTTTCTTT. Translation: CASTELQGDTEAFF.

This chain joins TRBV5-1 and TRBJ2-7, with D perhaps TRBD2 (5 bases). V gave up 0 bases and J gave up 1 base, with 8 bases separating them. The CDR3 runs to 14 residues. Germline lookup yields CDR1 SGHRS and CDR2 YFSETQ. This CDR3 is CASSLAGISYEQYF. The CDR3 DNA follows: TGCGCCAGCAGCTTGGCCGGGATATCCTACGAGCAGTACTTC.

The V and J genes are TRBV7-6 and TRBJ1-4, with a weak D call TRBD1 (6 bases). The V end was cut by 1 base, the J end by 7 bases, with 13 bases between. This CDR3 is built from 15 residues. The germline V gene has CDR1 SGHVS and CDR2 FNYEAQ. The CDR3 here is CASSLGSGGTEKLFF. CDR3 in DNA: TGTGCCAGCAGCTTAGGTAGCGGGGGCACTGAAAAACTGTTTTTT. Full variable domain (outside the CDR3, taken from reference TRBV7-6 and TRBJ1-4): GAGVSQSPRYKVTKRGQDVALRCDPISGHVSLYWYRQALGQGPEFLTYFNYEAQQDKSGLPNDRFSAERPEGSISTLTIQRTEQRDSAMYRCASSLGSGGTEKLFFGSGTQLSVL.

The chain couples TRBV4-1 to TRBJ2-2; tentative D call: TRBD2 (6 bases). Per the germline V gene, CDR1 is MGHRA and CDR2 is YSYEKL. The CDR3 contains 14 residues. V lost 0 bases to trimming and J lost 7 bases, with 9 bases between them. For the CDR3, the DNA is TGCGCCAGCAGCCAAGAGGGGGGTGGCGGGGAGCTGTTTTTT. It encodes CASSQEGGGGELFF.

The chain is built from TRBV20-1 and TRBJ2-2; no firm D call. The V gene's germline CDR1 is DFQATT and CDR2 SNEGSKA (reference sequence). This CDR3 comprises 11 residues. V was shortened by 6 bases and J by 4 bases, with 6 bases between the two germline ends. CDR3 DNA: TGCAGTGCACCTACCACCGGGGAGCTGTTTTTT. It encodes CSAPTTGELFF.

This clone has only a few counts. V and J are TRBV5-1 and TRBJ1-1, with D possibly being TRBD1 (5 bases). CDR3 size: 15 residues. V was trimmed by 3 bases and J by 2 bases, leaving 14 bases between them. Germline CDR1 SGHRS, CDR2 YFSETQ. CDR3 DNA sequence: TGCGCCAGCAGCTCCCAGTCGGGGGGAAACACTGAAGCTTTCTTT. Amino acids: CASSSQSGGNTEAFF.

The count of this clone is one. The germline gene is not matched at one end of the junction; a read error may be the cause. The rearrangement joins TRBV7-9 to TRBJ2-7, with D possibly being TRBD1 (6 bases). Germline V gives CDR1 SEHNR, CDR2 FQNEAQ (reference sequence). This CDR3 is 12 amino acids long. In DNA, the CDR3 is TGTTCCAGCAGCTCGAGGACAGTTGAGCAGTACTTC. Protein sequence: CSSSSRTVEQYF.